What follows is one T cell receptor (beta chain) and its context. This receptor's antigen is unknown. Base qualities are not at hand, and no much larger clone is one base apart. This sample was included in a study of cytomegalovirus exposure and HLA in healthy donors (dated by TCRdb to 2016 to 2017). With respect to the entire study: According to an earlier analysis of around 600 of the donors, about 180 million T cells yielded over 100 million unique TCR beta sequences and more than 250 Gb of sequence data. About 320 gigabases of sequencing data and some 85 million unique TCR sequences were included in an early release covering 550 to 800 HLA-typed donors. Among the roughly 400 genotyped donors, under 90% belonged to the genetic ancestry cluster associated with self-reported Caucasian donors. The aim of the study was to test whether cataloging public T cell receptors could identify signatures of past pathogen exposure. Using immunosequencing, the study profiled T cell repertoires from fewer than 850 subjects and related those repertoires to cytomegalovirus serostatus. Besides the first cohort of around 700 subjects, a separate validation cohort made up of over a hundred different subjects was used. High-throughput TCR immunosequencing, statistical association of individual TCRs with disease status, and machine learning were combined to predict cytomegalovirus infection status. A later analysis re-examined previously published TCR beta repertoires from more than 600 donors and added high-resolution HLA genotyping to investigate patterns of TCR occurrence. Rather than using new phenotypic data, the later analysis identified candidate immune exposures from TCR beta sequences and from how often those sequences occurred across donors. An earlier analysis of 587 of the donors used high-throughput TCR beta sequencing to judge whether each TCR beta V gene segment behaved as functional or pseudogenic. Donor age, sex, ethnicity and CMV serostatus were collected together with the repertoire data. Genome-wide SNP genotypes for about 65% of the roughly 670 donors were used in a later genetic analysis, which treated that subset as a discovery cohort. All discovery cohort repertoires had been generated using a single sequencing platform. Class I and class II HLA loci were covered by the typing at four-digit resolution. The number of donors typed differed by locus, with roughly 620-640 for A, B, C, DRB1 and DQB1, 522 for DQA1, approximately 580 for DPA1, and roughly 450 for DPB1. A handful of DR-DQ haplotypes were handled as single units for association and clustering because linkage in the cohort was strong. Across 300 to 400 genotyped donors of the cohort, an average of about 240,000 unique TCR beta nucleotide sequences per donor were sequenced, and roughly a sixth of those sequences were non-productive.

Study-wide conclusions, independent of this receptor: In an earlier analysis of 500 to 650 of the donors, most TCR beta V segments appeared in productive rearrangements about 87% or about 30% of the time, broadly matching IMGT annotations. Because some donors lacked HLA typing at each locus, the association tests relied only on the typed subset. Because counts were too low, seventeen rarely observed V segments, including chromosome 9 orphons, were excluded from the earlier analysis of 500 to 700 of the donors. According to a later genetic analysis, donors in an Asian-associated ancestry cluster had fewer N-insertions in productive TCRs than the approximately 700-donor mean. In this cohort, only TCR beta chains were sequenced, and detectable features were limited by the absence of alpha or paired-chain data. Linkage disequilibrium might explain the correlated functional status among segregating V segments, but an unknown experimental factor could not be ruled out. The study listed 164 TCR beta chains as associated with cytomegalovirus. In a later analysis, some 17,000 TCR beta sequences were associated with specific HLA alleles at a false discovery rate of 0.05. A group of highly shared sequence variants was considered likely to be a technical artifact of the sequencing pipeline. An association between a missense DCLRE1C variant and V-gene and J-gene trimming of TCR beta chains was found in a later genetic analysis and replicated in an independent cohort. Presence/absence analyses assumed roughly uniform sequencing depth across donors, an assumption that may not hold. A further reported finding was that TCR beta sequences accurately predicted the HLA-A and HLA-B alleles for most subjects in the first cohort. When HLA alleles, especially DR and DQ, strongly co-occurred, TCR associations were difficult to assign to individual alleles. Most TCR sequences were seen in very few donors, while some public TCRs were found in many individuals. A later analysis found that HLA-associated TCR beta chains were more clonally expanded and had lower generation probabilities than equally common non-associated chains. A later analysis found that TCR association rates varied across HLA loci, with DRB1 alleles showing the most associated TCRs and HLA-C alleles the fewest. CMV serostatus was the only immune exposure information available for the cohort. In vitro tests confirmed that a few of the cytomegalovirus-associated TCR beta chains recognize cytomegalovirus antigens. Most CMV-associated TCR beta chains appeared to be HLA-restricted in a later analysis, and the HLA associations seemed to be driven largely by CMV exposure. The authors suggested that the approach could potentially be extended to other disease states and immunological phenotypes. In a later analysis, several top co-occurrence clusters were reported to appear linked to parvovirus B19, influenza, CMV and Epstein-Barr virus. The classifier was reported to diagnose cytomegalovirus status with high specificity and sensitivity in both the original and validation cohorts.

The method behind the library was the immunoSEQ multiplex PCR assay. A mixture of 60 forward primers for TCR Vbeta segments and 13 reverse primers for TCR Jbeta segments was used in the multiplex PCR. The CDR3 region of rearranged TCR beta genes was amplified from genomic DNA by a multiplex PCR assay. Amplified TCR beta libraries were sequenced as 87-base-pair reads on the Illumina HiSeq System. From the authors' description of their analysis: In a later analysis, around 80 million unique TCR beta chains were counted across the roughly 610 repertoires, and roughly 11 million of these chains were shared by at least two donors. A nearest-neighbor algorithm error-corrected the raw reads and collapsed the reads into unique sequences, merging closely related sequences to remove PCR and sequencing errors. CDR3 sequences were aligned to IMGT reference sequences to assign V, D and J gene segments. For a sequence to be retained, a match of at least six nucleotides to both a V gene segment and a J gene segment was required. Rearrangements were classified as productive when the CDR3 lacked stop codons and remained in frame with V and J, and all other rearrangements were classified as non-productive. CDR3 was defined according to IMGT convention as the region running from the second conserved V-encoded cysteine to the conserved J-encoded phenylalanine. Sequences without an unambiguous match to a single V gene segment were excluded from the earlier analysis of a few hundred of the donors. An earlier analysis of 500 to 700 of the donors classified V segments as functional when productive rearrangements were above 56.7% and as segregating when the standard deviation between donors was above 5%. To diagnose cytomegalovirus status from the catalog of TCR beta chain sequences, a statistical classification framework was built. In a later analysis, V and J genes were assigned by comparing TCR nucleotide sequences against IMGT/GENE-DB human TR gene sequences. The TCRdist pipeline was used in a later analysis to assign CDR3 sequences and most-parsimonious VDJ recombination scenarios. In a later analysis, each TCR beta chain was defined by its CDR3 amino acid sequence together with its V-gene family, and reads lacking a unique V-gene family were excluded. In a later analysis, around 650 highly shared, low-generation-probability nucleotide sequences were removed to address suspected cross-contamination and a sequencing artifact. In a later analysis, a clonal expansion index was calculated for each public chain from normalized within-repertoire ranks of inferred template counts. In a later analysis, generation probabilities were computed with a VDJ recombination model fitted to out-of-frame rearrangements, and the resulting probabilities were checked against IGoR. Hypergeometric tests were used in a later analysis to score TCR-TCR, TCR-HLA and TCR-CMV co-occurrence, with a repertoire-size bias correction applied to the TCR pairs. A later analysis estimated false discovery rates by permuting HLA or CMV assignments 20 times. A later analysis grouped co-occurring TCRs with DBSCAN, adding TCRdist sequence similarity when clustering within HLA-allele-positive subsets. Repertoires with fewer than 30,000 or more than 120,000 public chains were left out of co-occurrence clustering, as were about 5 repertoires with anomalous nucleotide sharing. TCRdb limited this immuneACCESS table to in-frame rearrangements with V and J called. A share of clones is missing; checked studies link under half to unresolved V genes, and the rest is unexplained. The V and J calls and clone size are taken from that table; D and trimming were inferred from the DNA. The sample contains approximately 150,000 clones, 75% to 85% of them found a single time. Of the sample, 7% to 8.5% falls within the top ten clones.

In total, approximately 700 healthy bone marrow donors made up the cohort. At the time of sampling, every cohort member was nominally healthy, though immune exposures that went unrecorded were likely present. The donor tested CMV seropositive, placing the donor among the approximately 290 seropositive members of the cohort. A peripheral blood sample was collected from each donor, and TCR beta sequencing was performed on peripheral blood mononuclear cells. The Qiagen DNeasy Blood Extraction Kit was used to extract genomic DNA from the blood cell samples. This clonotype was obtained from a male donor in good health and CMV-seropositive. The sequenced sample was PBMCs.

This receptor carries the CDR3 CASSEALASTQYF. The nucleotides are TGTGCCAGCAGTGAAGCGCTGGCTAGTACGCAGTATTTT. The V and J genes are TRBV2 and TRBJ2-3; there is no confident call for the D gene. The germline ends are 9 bases apart after V is trimmed by 0 bases and J by 8 bases. Reading the germline V gene gives CDR1 SNHLY and CDR2 FYNNEI. Taken from cysteine to phenylalanine, the CDR3 has 13 residues. Just CDR3 DNA is preserved here, 39 bases in frame from base 1.